The 20 T cell receptor beta chains given below trace back to one sample, sequenced in a study of blood T cell repertoires in COVID-19. Repertoires were generated with immunoSEQ multiplex PCR, while TCRdb's copy carries only in-frame clones and drops some. The sample has a few hundred thousand clones, 70% to 90% seen once. The specimen sequenced was peripheral blood. All receptors come from a woman between 25 and 40 years old with COVID-19, enrolled during active disease.

The chain uses TRBV19 and TRBJ2-3, with D possibly TRBD1 on 6 matching bases. CDR3 size: 15 residues. The V gene's germline CDR1 is LNHDA and CDR2 SQIVND (reference sequence). V was trimmed by 5 bases and J by 4 bases, leaving 16 bases between them. DNA of the CDR3: TGTGCCAGTAGTGTGGGTATGGGGGCCGCAGATACGCAGTATTTT. Its translation is CASSVGMGAADTQYF. Full variable domain (rest looked up from reference TRBV19 and TRBJ2-3): DGGITQSPKYLFRKEGQNVTLSCEQNLNHDAMYWYRQDPGQGLRLIYYSQIVNDFQKGDIAEGYSVSREKKESFPLTVTSAQKNPTAFYLCASSVGMGAADTQYFGPGTRLTVL.

CDR3 sequence: CASSPPSGLETQYF. In nucleotides, the CDR3 is TGTGCCAGCTCACCTCCCAGCGGACTAGAGACCCAGTACTTC. This sequence joins TRBV18 and TRBJ2-5, with a weak D call TRBD2 (5 bases). From germline, CDR1 is KGHSH and CDR2 LQKENI. V gave up 3 bases and J gave up 4 bases, with 12 bases separating them. The CDR3 is 14 residues long.

The CDR3 region is CATSDPGEVQYF. DNA of the CDR3: TGTGCCACCAGTGATCCCGGTGAGGTTCAGTACTTC. This chain links TRBV24-1 with TRBJ2-4; D ambiguous. V lost 3 bases, J lost 11 bases, and 10 bases lay in between. The CDR3 spans 12 residues. The germline CDR1 and CDR2 sequences are KGHDR and SFDVKD.

The CDR3 DNA reads as TGTGCCAGCAGCTTAGGGACAGGGGGCGAGCAGTACGTC. Translated, it gives CASSLGTGGEQYV. This chain joins TRBV13 and TRBJ2-7, with 9 bases matching TRBD1. This CDR3 is built from 13 residues. CDR1 and CDR2 from the germline V gene are PRHDT and FYEKMQ (reference sequence). V shed 0 bases, J shed 6 bases, and the junction held 0 bases outside the gene matches.

The chain couples TRBV28 to TRBJ1-5; D might be TRBD1 (5 bases). Germline V lookup: CDR1 MDHEN, CDR2 SYDVKM. CDR3 length equals 14 residues. Trimming removed 9 bases from V and 0 bases from J, with 12 bases in between. CDR3 in DNA: TGTGCCAGTAGGGACTATTCTAGCAATCAGCCCCAGCATTTT. Translating gives CASRDYSSNQPQHF.

V gene TRBV4-1 combines with J gene TRBJ1-2; possible D gene TRBD1, 5 bases. Trimming cost V 1 base and J 5 bases, with 20 bases left between them. CDR3 length: 17 residues. Looked up from germline, CDR1 is MGHRA and CDR2 is YSYEKL. CDR3 DNA: TGCGCCAGCAGCCAAGCCTACACACCCGGGGGGAAGTATGGCTACACCTTC. Protein sequence: CASSQAYTPGGKYGYTF.

The chain couples TRBV10-2 to TRBJ1-1; 8 positions match TRBD1. CDR3 length: 15 residues. Germline V gene lookup returns CDR1 WSHSY and CDR2 SAAADI. V lost 6 bases and J lost 3; bases outside the gene matches: 9. CDR3 DNA: TGCGCCAGCAGCGAAGACAGGGGAGCGGACACTGAAGCTTTCTTT. Amino acid sequence: CASSEDRGADTEAFF.

The rearrangement joins TRBV29-1 to TRBJ1-1; D not certain. Germline V gene data show CDR1 as SQVTM and CDR2 as ANQGSEA. Trimming cost V 5 bases and J 0 bases, with 10 bases left between them. CDR3 size: 13 residues. The CDR3 reads CSVSRLLNTEAFF. In nucleotides, the CDR3 is TGCAGCGTTTCGCGTCTACTGAACACTGAAGCTTTCTTT.

The chain has TRBV7-2 and TRBJ1-2; no firm D call. The CDR3 sequence is 13 residues long. The germline V and J ends were trimmed by 1 base and 6 bases, with 9 bases remaining between them. Germline V gene lookup returns CDR1 SGHTA and CDR2 FQGNSA. CDR3 bases: TGTGCCAGCAGCTTAGTGGCAGTGGATGGCTACACCTTC. It yields the protein CASSLVAVDGYTF.

This sequence joins TRBV7-2 and TRBJ1-2; 9 nucleotides match TRBD1. Trimming cost V 6 bases and J 2 bases; bases outside gene matches: 4. Germline V gene lookup returns CDR1 SGHTA and CDR2 FQGNSA. This CDR3 spans 14 amino acids. CDR3 protein: CASRDRGRNYGYTF. The CDR3 DNA follows: TGTGCCAGCAGAGACAGGGGGAGGAACTATGGCTACACCTTC.

The J gene is TRBJ2-2, the V gene TRBV9, with D perhaps matching TRBD2 (6 bases). This CDR3 comprises 16 residues. The germline V and J ends were trimmed by 3 bases and 0 bases, with 12 bases remaining between them. Looked up from germline, CDR1 is SGDLS and CDR2 is YYNGEE. CDR3 residues: CASSAGGFSNTGELFF. CDR3 sequence (DNA): TGTGCCAGCAGCGCAGGAGGGTTCTCGAACACCGGGGAGCTGTTTTTT.

The chain employs TRBV14 and TRBJ1-3; TRBD1 agrees at 9 bases. Germline V gives CDR1 SGHDN, CDR2 FVKESK. With V trimmed by 4 bases and J by 4 bases, 14 bases remained unmatched. The CDR3 has 18 amino acids. The CDR3 DNA reads as TGTGCCAGCAGCCCCTATTTCGCGGGACAGGGTACCGGAAACACCATATATTTT. Its protein is CASSPYFAGQGTGNTIYF.

The chain couples TRBV14 to TRBJ2-5; 8 nucleotides line up with TRBD2. There are 15 residues in the CDR3. Per germline, CDR1 SGHDN and CDR2 FVKESK. V gave up 4 bases and J gave up 5 bases; unmatched junction bases: 9. CDR3 bases: TGTGCCAGCAGCCCAACGGGGGGGGGCGCGGAGACCCAGTACTTC. It translates to CASSPTGGGAETQYF.

The genes are TRBV29-1 and TRBJ2-1; possibly TRBD1 for D (6 bases). The CDR3 runs 16 residues. The V and J ends lost 3 bases and 6 bases respectively, with 21 bases between them. Germline V gene data show CDR1 as SQVTM and CDR2 as ANQGSEA. The CDR3 DNA reads as TGCAGCGTTGAGCTGTCCAGAACAGGGAATCCCAATGAGCAGTTCTTC. This gives the protein CSVELSRTGNPNEQFF.

The V call is TRBV5-8, the J call TRBJ1-5; TRBD1 aligns across 7 bases. The CDR3 is 18 residues long. The V and J ends lost 5 bases and 2 bases, in that order; junction bases with no gene match: 16. CDR1 is SGHTS and CDR2 is YDEGEE in the germline V gene. The chain's CDR3 is CASRAGTVGVSGNQPQHF. The CDR3 bases are TGTGCCAGCAGAGCCGGGACAGTGGGGGTATCGGGCAATCAGCCCCAGCATTTT.

This chain connects TRBV5-1 to TRBJ2-2, with a tentative D call TRBD1 (6 bases). This CDR3 is built from 16 residues. The germline V and J ends were trimmed by 0 bases and 5 bases, with 14 bases remaining between them. Germline CDR1 reads SGHRS; CDR2 reads YFSETQ. The CDR3 sequence is CASSLVGRGKTGELFF. The CDR3 nucleotides are TGCGCCAGCAGCTTGGTTGGCAGGGGAAAGACCGGGGAGCTGTTTTTT.

CDR3 protein: CASSRYGEATQYF. CDR3 bases: TGTGCCAGCAGTCGCTACGGGGAAGCTACGCAGTATTTT. The gene calls are TRBV27 and TRBJ2-3; D may be TRBD2 (5 bases). The germline CDR1 and CDR2 sequences are MNHEY and SMNVEV (reference sequence). The CDR3 extends over 13 amino acids. V was clipped by 5 bases and J by 8 bases, with 14 bases between them.

V is TRBV2 and J is TRBJ2-7; 10 nucleotides align to TRBD1. Germline V gene lookup returns CDR1 SNHLY and CDR2 FYNNEI. CDR3 length: 15 amino acids. After removal of 8 bases from V and 1 base from J, the junction contained 8 bases not matched to a gene. In nucleotides, the CDR3 is TGTGCCAGCTCTCAAGACAGGGGGCTTTCCTACGAGCAGTACTTC. Its protein product is CASSQDRGLSYEQYF.

This chain joins TRBV5-4 and TRBJ2-5; 10 nucleotides align to TRBD1. Germline V gene sequence: CDR1 SGHNT, CDR2 YYREEE (reference sequence). J was trimmed by 5 bases and V by 4 bases; bases with no gene match: 11. This CDR3 comprises 16 residues. The CDR3 loop reads CASSHRDRGLVETQYF. The CDR3 bases are TGTGCCAGCAGCCACCGGGACAGGGGTTTAGTGGAGACCCAGTACTTC.

The V gene is TRBV5-5, the J gene TRBJ1-2; D ambiguous. Trimming pared 2 bases from V and 4 bases from J, leaving 21 bases between. The CDR3 length is 17 residues. Per the germline V gene, CDR1 is SGHKS and CDR2 is YYEKEE (reference sequence). The chain's CDR3 is CASSFVHSGGASYGYTF. In nucleotides, the CDR3 is TGTGCCAGCAGCTTTGTCCACTCGGGAGGAGCGAGCTATGGCTACACCTTC.